Each of the 3 T cell receptor beta chains below was sequenced from the same sample in a study of T cells after posttransplantation cyclophosphamide. Profiled with immunoSEQ multiplex PCR; TCRdb holds only in-frame clones, not every one. The profile shows some 61,000 clones, around 95% of them singletons. The sample comprised PBMCs. The receptors here all came from a woman aged 25-40 years in good health and a related stem cell transplant donor.

The rearrangement links TRBV6-4 to TRBJ1-2, with D possibly being TRBD1 (6 bases). Germline lookup yields CDR1 MRHNA and CDR2 SNTAGT. V lost 5 bases and J 0 bases, leaving 13 bases between the germline ends. CDR3 length: 15 residues. For the CDR3, the DNA is TGTGCCAGCAGTCCTGGGGGCCGTACTAACTATGGCTACACCTTC. Protein product: CASSPGGRTNYGYTF.

The rearrangement joins TRBV9 to TRBJ1-4, with TRBD1 matching 7 bases. CDR3 length: 14 amino acids. Germline V lookup: CDR1 SGDLS, CDR2 YYNGEE. V shed 4 bases and J 4 bases; nucleotides not matched to a gene: 4. CDR3 protein: CASSLGTVNEKLFF. The CDR3 DNA is TGTGCCAGCAGCCTCGGGACAGTTAATGAAAAACTGTTTTTT.

V is TRBV27 and J is TRBJ2-3, with 11 bases identical to TRBD2. The CDR3 runs 17 residues. Losses at the gene ends were 5 bases for V and 4 bases for J; bases not matched to a gene: 11. Germline loops: CDR1 MNHEY, CDR2 SMNVEV (reference sequence). Here the CDR3 DNA reads TGTGCCAGCAGTGCCGGGGTAGCGGGGGGGCTGGCAGATACGCAGTATTTT. Protein sequence: CASSAGVAGGLADTQYF.